These T cell receptor beta chains were read from a single sample in a study of shared clonotypes between healthy human individuals. Sequencing used immunoSEQ multiplex PCR; TCRdb keeps in-frame clones, though not all of them. Altogether over a million clones are present, 98% being singletons, with the ten largest covering about 0.45%. The sequenced sample was naive CD4+ T cells sorted from blood. The source is a man younger than 40 in good health. Both conserved end residues are part of each CDR3.

V gene: TRBV25-1
CDR3 length: 14
CDR3 protein: CASGPRTNTGELFF

V gene: TRBV7-2
CDR3 length: 17
CDR3 protein: CASSLPSADREREKLFF

V gene: TRBV29-1
CDR3 length: 13
CDR3 protein: CSVGGALNTEAFF

V gene: TRBV5-1
CDR3 length: 14
CDR3 protein: CASSPALALYTQYF

V gene: TRBV7-2
CDR3 length: 15
CDR3 protein: CASSSYRLSSYEQYF

V gene: TRBV4-1
CDR3 length: 15
CDR3 protein: CASSQTTSGIYEQYF

V gene: TRBV10-3
CDR3 length: 12
CDR3 protein: CAISESKNIQYF

V gene: TRBV5-1
CDR3 length: 14
CDR3 protein: CASSPTRISYEQYF

V gene: TRBV28
CDR3 length: 15
CDR3 protein: CASSSGGGSVYEQFF

V gene: TRBV9
CDR3 length: 13
CDR3 protein: CASSVRSAGEQFF

V gene: TRBV27
CDR3 length: 18
CDR3 protein: CASSLYGQKLGNTGELFF

V gene: TRBV15
CDR3 length: 14
CDR3 protein: CATSREPFGETQYF

V gene: TRBV7-2
CDR3 length: 13
CDR3 protein: CASSDRVPREQYF

V gene: TRBV9
CDR3 length: 16
CDR3 protein: CASSAVGTGSYNEQFF

V gene: TRBV27
CDR3 length: 15
CDR3 protein: CASSIRQGASYGYTF

V gene: TRBV21-1
CDR3 length: 15
CDR3 protein: CASTNRLAIYDEQFF

V gene: TRBV7-9
CDR3 length: 14
CDR3 protein: CASSFTRGNTEAFF

V gene: TRBV5-4
CDR3 length: 16
CDR3 protein: CASSHSGTSDIGKLFF

V gene: TRBV30
CDR3 length: 17
CDR3 protein: CAWSHALGGSGANVLTF

V gene: TRBV7-2
CDR3 length: 15
CDR3 protein: CASSPPSGRAFEQYF

V gene: TRBV13
CDR3 length: 14
CDR3 protein: CASSLGQGFGELFF

V gene: TRBV7-9
CDR3 length: 18
CDR3 protein: CASSLGGLAGGPYNEQFF

V gene: TRBV19
CDR3 length: 12
CDR3 protein: CASSRTGIEQYF

V gene: TRBV7-3
CDR3 length: 16
CDR3 protein: CASSLLTGGLGDEQFF

V gene: TRBV28
CDR3 length: 16
CDR3 protein: CASSLPAGQGVKEQFF

V gene: TRBV19
CDR3 length: 16
CDR3 protein: CASSIPAPRDTVECLF

V gene: TRBV7-9
CDR3 length: 17
CDR3 protein: CASPTRAGGVVSDTQYF

V gene: TRBV11-3
CDR3 length: 14
CDR3 protein: CASSSAGSNTEAFF

V gene: TRBV4-3
CDR3 length: 14
CDR3 protein: CASSQVGFDTEAFF

V gene: TRBV7-3
CDR3 length: 16
CDR3 protein: CASSFGGGRPTGELFF

V gene: TRBV19
CDR3 length: 15
CDR3 protein: CASSGGRSSYNEQFF

V gene: TRBV7-2
CDR3 length: 14
CDR3 protein: CASRPTEQGREQYF

V gene: TRBV4-3
CDR3 length: 14
CDR3 protein: CASSQAAGRNEQFF

V gene: TRBV15
CDR3 length: 12
CDR3 protein: CATSRGYQPQHF

V gene: TRBV5-4
CDR3 length: 18
CDR3 protein: CASSFIPPLDRLTDTQYF

V gene: TRBV9
CDR3 length: 14
CDR3 protein: CASSVGTRTDTQYF

V gene: TRBV28
CDR3 length: 15
CDR3 protein: CASRGLAGNSGTQYF

V gene: TRBV21-1
CDR3 length: 15
CDR3 protein: CASKRQKDSNNEQFF

V gene: TRBV29-1
CDR3 length: 14
CDR3 protein: CSVERTGGTDTQYF

V gene: TRBV6-1
CDR3 length: 15
CDR3 protein: CASSEWEISTDTQYF

V gene: TRBV7-9
CDR3 length: 17
CDR3 protein: CASSPGTSWGVPYEQYF

V gene: TRBV2
CDR3 length: 13
CDR3 protein: CASSWDAYNEQFF

V gene: TRBV19
CDR3 length: 15
CDR3 protein: CASSHITGGYQPQHF

V gene: TRBV29-1
CDR3 length: 14
CDR3 protein: CSVRQGGNTGELFF

V gene: TRBV6-6
CDR3 length: 15
CDR3 protein: CASSYVAGLAYEQYF

V gene: TRBV7-9
CDR3 length: 15
CDR3 protein: CASSLGQGGRETQYF

V gene: TRBV5-1
CDR3 length: 17
CDR3 protein: CASSLTPTSGVRNEQFF

V gene: TRBV11-2
CDR3 length: 13
CDR3 protein: CASSPAGSDTQYF

V gene: TRBV4-3
CDR3 length: 17
CDR3 protein: CASSQGIAGANTGELFF

V gene: TRBV11-1
CDR3 length: 12
CDR3 protein: CASSLLEYGYTF

V gene: TRBV9
CDR3 length: 13
CDR3 protein: CASTPGGTGELFF

V gene: TRBV9
CDR3 length: 14
CDR3 protein: CASSPGRIPYEQYF

V gene: TRBV19
CDR3 length: 15
CDR3 protein: CASSVLQGRQETQYF

V gene: TRBV5-1
CDR3 length: 15
CDR3 protein: CASSLGSTAVDTQYF

V gene: TRBV11-2
CDR3 length: 15
CDR3 protein: CASSARTGDTDTQYF

V gene: TRBV20-1
CDR3 length: 11
CDR3 protein: CSASRLAEQFF

V gene: TRBV14
CDR3 length: 16
CDR3 protein: CASSQDGGVMAGELFF

V gene: TRBV2
CDR3 length: 14
CDR3 protein: CASSETRSYYEQYF

V gene: TRBV19
CDR3 length: 14
CDR3 protein: CASRIAGGSYEQYF

V gene: TRBV7-2
CDR3 length: 15
CDR3 protein: CASSLSLSGYQPQHF